This TCR beta chain is drawn from a study of T cell repertoires in cytomegalovirus infection. At the level of the study: The public TCR beta signatures pointed to both CMV infection and matching HLA type.

Overall study results and limits: Pooled public TCR beta family frequency picked out CMV carriers with the relevant HLA.

TCRdb analysed the reads with MiXCR anew, one entry per CDR3 protein. Among about 740,000 distinct CDR3 sequences, 35% were seen once, and the ten largest hold 2.5% to 3.5%. Trimming cost V 3 bases and J 7 bases, with 12 bases left between them. The CDR3 has 14 residues. As to this clonotype: Its antigen remains unidentified.

The sequence derives from a human donor in good health (CMV status not recorded). Some clones in this sample may be carry-over from other donors' samples. The chain employs TRBV12-3 or TRBV12-4 and TRBJ1-4, with a weak D call TRBD1 (5 bases). The material sequenced was PBMCs. The CDR3 coding sequence is TGTGCCAGCAGTTTTATGGGGCCGGGTGAAAAACTGTTTTTT. Translation gives CASSFMGPGEKLFF.